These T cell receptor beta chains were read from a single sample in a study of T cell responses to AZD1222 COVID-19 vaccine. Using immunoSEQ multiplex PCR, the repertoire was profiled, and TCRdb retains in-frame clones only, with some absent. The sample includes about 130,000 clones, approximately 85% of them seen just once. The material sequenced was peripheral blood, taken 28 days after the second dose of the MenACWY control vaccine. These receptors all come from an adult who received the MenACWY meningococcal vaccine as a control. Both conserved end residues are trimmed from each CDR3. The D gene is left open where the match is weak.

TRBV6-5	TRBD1	ASSYYSGTGGYGYT
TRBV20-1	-	SASLGLSGNTIY
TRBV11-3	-	ASSQRTAYEQY
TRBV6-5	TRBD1	ASTWTGTGNQPQH
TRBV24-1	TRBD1	ATGPGQGRGSNQPQH
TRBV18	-	ASSPRPRVEETQY
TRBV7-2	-	ASSPRVGENEKLF
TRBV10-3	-	AISRGANEKLF
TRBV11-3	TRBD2	ASSLELAGAYNEQF
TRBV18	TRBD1	ASSPLGQGPSSYEQY
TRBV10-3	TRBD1	AIRRQGDTEAF
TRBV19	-	ASTLLVNTEAF
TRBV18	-	ASSTSGTYGYT
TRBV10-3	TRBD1	AISGGTGGFDETQY
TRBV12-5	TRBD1	ASGSGGPKGDSNQPQH
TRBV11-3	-	ASSLGQGSTDTQY
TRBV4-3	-	ASSHTGGAEQY
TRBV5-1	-	ASSPGELGEKLF
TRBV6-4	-	ASSLEPNYGYT
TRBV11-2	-	ASSLVTEDGYT
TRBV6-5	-	ASSQQVSNQPQH
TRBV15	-	ATSPVSRGAF
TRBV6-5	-	ASSYASLALSQFWY
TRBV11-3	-	ASSLEGRGSNYGYT
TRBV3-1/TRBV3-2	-	ASSHPPSYEQY
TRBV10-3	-	AIRGPGLEKLF
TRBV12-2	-	ASRFPRGDRGHFDYGYT
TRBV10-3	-	AIRPQGSGANVLT
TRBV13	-	ASSLQNTEAF
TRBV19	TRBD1	ASSIAGQGSSEAF
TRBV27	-	ASSSSPTGSYEQY
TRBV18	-	ASSPATDTQY
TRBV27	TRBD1	ASSSRQGQYGYT
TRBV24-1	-	ATSDLQSGFDTGELF
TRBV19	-	ASSTSSDGTYEQY
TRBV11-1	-	ASSILGGPGGETQY
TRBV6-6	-	ASSRTGPGELF
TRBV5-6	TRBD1	ASSPQDRANTGELF
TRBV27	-	ASSLGGSYEQY
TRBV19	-	ASSISGGDSPLH
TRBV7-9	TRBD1	ASSLAGQAGEKLF
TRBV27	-	ASSPRAALSNQPQH
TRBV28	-	ASSLFGSMNTEAF
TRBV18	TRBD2	ASFATSGSSYEQY
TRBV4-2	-	ASSQVVGTNSPLH
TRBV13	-	ASSTTRARGDNYGYT
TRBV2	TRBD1	ASEDRVGNQPQH
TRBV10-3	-	ASQQGGDTQY
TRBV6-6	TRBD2	ASSRRAGTTGTSGSYEQF
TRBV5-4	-	ASSLKGGFGNTIY
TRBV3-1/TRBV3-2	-	ASSQSHEQY
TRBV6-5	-	ASRMNEKLF
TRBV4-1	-	ASSQDSSGYASGYT
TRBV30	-	AWSVTGTTYEQY
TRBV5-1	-	ASSLEGPRGEKLF
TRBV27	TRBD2	ASGTSGGANTGELF
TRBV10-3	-	AISDGLSGANVLT
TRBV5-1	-	ASSLGPGLGEKLF
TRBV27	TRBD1	ASSFLGQGMEGYT
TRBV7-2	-	ASSLGVGFTGELF